The 32 T cell receptor beta chains reported below all come from one sample, sequenced in a study of response to subunit inactivated influenza vaccine. One entry per CDR3 protein results from TCRdb running MiXCR on the RT-PCR reads. The table lists 800,000 to 1,000,000 distinct CDR3 sequences, around 20% of them singletons. The sequences come from PBMCs from blood, collected 4 to 6 days after vaccination. The receptors were sampled from a man aged 50 to 59 who received an inactivated influenza vaccine.

This clonotype was seen only a few times. V is TRBV20-1 and J is TRBJ2-5, with a possible D match to TRBD2 (6 bases). Germline CDR1 is DFQATT and CDR2 is SNEGSKA (reference sequence). The CDR3 extends over 14 amino acids. Deletions cut 0 bases from V and 2 bases from J, with 10 bases between. The chain's CDR3 is CSARDAGNQETQYF. As DNA, the CDR3 is TGCAGTGCTAGAGATGCGGGAAATCAAGAGACCCAGTACTTC.

There are a few counts of this clonotype. The CDR3 region has the DNA TGTGCCAGCAGCTACGGGACGGCCGCCTACGAGCAGTACTTC. It yields the protein CASSYGTAAYEQYF. V gene TRBV7-2 combines with J gene TRBJ2-7; D may be TRBD1 or TRBD2 (5 bases each). Germline V CDR1 and CDR2: SGHTA, FQGNSA. CDR3 size: 14 residues. The V gene lost 4 bases and the J gene lost 2 bases, with 12 bases spanning the gap.

A few counts support this clonotype. The V gene is TRBV7-9, the J gene TRBJ2-2; 8 bases agree with TRBD1. V was clipped by 3 bases and J by 5 bases; unmatched bases: 5. Germline CDR1 and CDR2: SEHNR and FQNEAQ (reference sequence). The CDR3 contains 15 residues. The CDR3 sequence is CASSFDRGRTGELFF. In nucleotides, the CDR3 is TGTGCCAGCAGCTTCGACAGGGGCCGAACCGGGGAGCTGTTTTTT.

This clonotype was detected a few times. The J gene is TRBJ2-3, the V gene TRBV5-1; TRBD2 might be the D (7 bases). The CDR3 loop spans 15 amino acids. The V end was cut by 5 bases, the J end by 6 bases, with 19 bases between. Germline V gene sequence: CDR1 SGHRS, CDR2 YFSETQ. CDR3 nucleotide sequence: TGCGCCAGCAGACCGGCTGAGGGGGGGTTGGATACGCAGTATTTT. As protein: CASRPAEGGLDTQYF.

This clonotype was counted a few times. The V call is TRBV19, the J call TRBJ2-3; D is possibly TRBD1 (5 bases). Trimming shortened V by 8 bases and J by 1 base, and 16 bases separated the two germline ends. In germline, CDR1 is LNHDA, CDR2 SQIVND (reference sequence). The CDR3 has 15 amino acids. The CDR3 here is CASADRPVGTDTQYF. CDR3 sequence (DNA): TGTGCCAGTGCCGACAGACCTGTAGGCACAGATACGCAGTATTTT.

This chain connects TRBV7-2 to TRBJ2-7; 13 bases map to TRBD2. Germline V lookup: CDR1 SGHTA, CDR2 FQGNSA. V shed 3 bases and J 7 bases; nucleotides not matched to a gene: 3. CDR3 length equals 14 residues. CDR3 in amino acids: CASSFGLAGVEQYF. CDR3 sequence (DNA): TGTGCCAGCAGCTTCGGACTAGCGGGAGTTGAGCAGTACTTC.

This clonotype was counted at least ten times. The chain uses TRBV5-1 and TRBJ2-1; TRBD1 might be the D (6 bases). CDR3 size: 16 residues. V was pared by 6 bases and J by 2 bases, with 18 bases between. Germline V lookup: CDR1 SGHRS, CDR2 YFSETQ. In DNA, the CDR3 is TGCGCCAGCACTCTTAGGGACATAGGGGCCTACAATGAGCAGTTCTTC. It is translated as CASTLRDIGAYNEQFF.

This clonotype was recorded only once. This chain links TRBV25-1 with TRBJ2-3; D might be TRBD2 (5 bases). Germline V lookup: CDR1 MGHDK, CDR2 SYGVNS. The CDR3 totals 16 residues. The ends were cut back, 3 bases at V and 1 base at J, with 14 bases in the middle. Written as DNA, the CDR3 is TGTGCCAGCAGTGACTTAGGTAGCGCAGGCACAGATACGCAGTATTTT. Its protein product is CASSDLGSAGTDTQYF. The whole variable domain, filled in from reference TRBV25-1 and TRBJ2-3, reads EADIYQTPRYLVIGTGKKITLECSQTMGHDKMYWYQQDPGMELHLIHYSYGVNSTEKGDLSSESTVSRIRTEHFPLTLESARPSHTSQYLCASSDLGSAGTDTQYFGPGTRLTVL.

This clonotype appeared a single time. The rearrangement uses TRBV15 and TRBJ2-2; tentatively, D is TRBD2 (6 bases). The ends were cut back, 2 bases at V and 8 bases at J, with 18 bases in the middle. Germline V gives CDR1 LNHNV, CDR2 YYDKDF (reference sequence). This CDR3 contains 16 residues. The CDR3 sequence: CATSRNLVGGGGELFF. The CDR3 coding sequence is TGTGCCACCAGCAGAAACCTCGTGGGGGGAGGTGGGGAGCTGTTTTTT.

The chain recombines TRBV10-3 with TRBJ2-1; 10 nucleotides agree with TRBD2. This CDR3 is 15 amino acids long. Germline values: CDR1 ENHRY, CDR2 SYGVKD. Trimming cost V 6 bases and J 6 bases; bases outside gene matches: 8. The CDR3 coding sequence is TGTGCCATCAGCGCTCGTGAGCGGGGGGGCAATGAGCAGTTCTTC. Translation: CAISARERGGNEQFF.

This clonotype was counted a few times. J is TRBJ2-3 and V is TRBV6-1, with 10 bases identical to TRBD2. V lost 7 bases and J lost 2; bases outside the gene matches: 9. The CDR3 has 16 amino acids. Germline V gene sequence: CDR1 MNHNS, CDR2 SASEGT. The CDR3 DNA follows: TGTGCCAGCACTGGGAGACTAGCGGGCTACACAGATACGCAGTATTTT. Translating it yields CASTGRLAGYTDTQYF.

V and J are TRBV12-3 or TRBV12-4 and TRBJ2-5; 8 nucleotides line up with TRBD1. J lost 5 bases, V lost 5 bases, and 13 bases had no gene match. The CDR3 totals 16 residues. The CDR3 protein is CASSQGQVATVETQYF. The CDR3 bases are TGTGCCAGCAGTCAGGGACAGGTCGCGACAGTGGAGACCCAGTACTTC.

CDR3 loop: CASRDEGAPYEQYF. CDR3 coding DNA: TGTGCCAGCAGGGACGAGGGGGCCCCCTACGAGCAGTACTTC. V gene TRBV28 combines with J gene TRBJ2-7; TRBD1 matches at 7 bases. V lost 6 bases, J lost 2 bases, and 7 bases stayed unmatched. The CDR3 loop spans 14 amino acids. CDR1 and CDR2 (germline): MDHEN, SYDVKM.

The rearrangement links TRBV28 to TRBJ2-5, with TRBD2 matching 11 bases. Germline loops: CDR1 MDHEN, CDR2 SYDVKM. The junction had 12 bases not matched to a gene; V was cut back by 6 bases and J by 9 bases. This CDR3 contains 15 residues. The CDR3 loop is CASSDSGRADLAQYF. DNA for the CDR3: TGTGCCAGCAGCGATAGCGGGAGGGCGGACTTGGCCCAGTACTTC.

This clonotype was detected ten times or more. The DNA for the CDR3 is TGCGCCAGCAGAGCAGATGGACAGCCGAACACTGAAGCTTTCTTT. Encoded protein: CASRADGQPNTEAFF. The J gene is TRBJ1-1, the V gene TRBV5-1, with a tentative D call TRBD1 (6 bases). V was pared by 5 bases and J by 1 base, with 15 bases between. This CDR3 contains 15 residues. Germline values: CDR1 SGHRS, CDR2 YFSETQ.

The rearrangement links TRBV7-9 to TRBJ1-2; TRBD1 is a possible D gene (6 bases). The CDR3 runs 13 residues. Trimming removed 2 bases from V and 7 bases from J, with 11 bases in between. The germline CDR1 and CDR2 sequences are SEHNR and FQNEAQ (reference sequence). CDR3 sequence (DNA): TGTGCCAGCAGCTTAACGGGACAAGGTGGCTACACCTTC. This encodes CASSLTGQGGYTF.

The chain links TRBV13 to TRBJ2-5, with TRBD1 identical over 9 bases. This CDR3 has 15 residues. V was clipped by 2 bases and J by 5 bases; unmatched bases: 6. CDR1 PRHDT and CDR2 FYEKMQ come from the germline V gene (reference sequence). DNA of the CDR3: TGTGCCAGCAGCTTAATGGACAGGGGAGGGGAGACCCAGTACTTC. It is translated as CASSLMDRGGETQYF.

This clonotype has ten or more counts. The CDR3 loop is CSAIPGQGYNEQFF. CDR3 in DNA: TGCAGTGCTATCCCGGGACAGGGGTACAATGAGCAGTTCTTC. The chain carries TRBV20-1 and TRBJ2-1, with 10 bases that match TRBD1. Germline V gene lookup returns CDR1 DFQATT and CDR2 SNEGSKA (reference sequence). The V and J ends lost 4 bases and 4 bases, in that order; junction bases with no gene match: 4. This CDR3 is 14 amino acids long.

This clonotype was counted only a few times. This sequence joins TRBV20-1 and TRBJ2-1, with D perhaps TRBD1 (7 bases). The V and J ends lost 5 bases and 4 bases respectively, with 18 bases between them. CDR1 is DFQATT, CDR2 SNEGSKA, per germline (reference sequence). The CDR3 has 15 amino acids. CDR3 region: CSAEWRQGGYNEQFF. CDR3 DNA: TGCAGTGCTGAATGGAGGCAGGGGGGTTACAATGAGCAGTTCTTC.

This clonotype was seen at least ten times. This chain links TRBV29-1 with TRBJ2-7; maybe TRBD2 (6 bases). The CDR3 is 12 residues long. Germline CDR1 SQVTM, CDR2 ANQGSEA. CDR3 protein: CSVSSGSYEQYF. CDR3 sequence (DNA): TGCAGTGTAAGTAGCGGCTCCTACGAGCAGTACTTC.

The rearrangement links TRBV30 to TRBJ1-3, with TRBD1 identical over 8 bases. V shed 3 bases and J 0 bases; nucleotides not matched to a gene: 4. Germline V gene data show CDR1 as GTSNPN and CDR2 as SVGIG (reference sequence). The CDR3 is made up of 15 amino acids. The CDR3, as DNA: TGTGCCTGGAGGACAGGGGCCAACTCTGGAAACACCATATATTTT. Translated, it gives CAWRTGANSGNTIYF.

The V call is TRBV12-3 or TRBV12-4, the J call TRBJ1-5; 10 nucleotides line up with TRBD1. The CDR3 spans 13 residues. V shed 6 bases, J shed 7 bases, and the junction held 3 bases outside the gene matches. The CDR3 region is CASRGQGPQPQHF. Here the CDR3 DNA reads TGTGCCAGCAGGGGACAGGGGCCCCAGCCCCAGCATTTT.

This clonotype has only a few counts. The chain combines TRBV5-4 with TRBJ2-2; D remains ambiguous. V dropped 4 bases and J dropped 0 bases, with 10 bases sitting between them. This CDR3 contains 15 residues. CDR1 and CDR2 (germline): SGHNT, YYREEE (reference sequence). In nucleotides, the CDR3 is TGTGCCAGCAGCCCAGCTTCCGCGAACACCGGGGAGCTGTTTTTT. As protein: CASSPASANTGELFF.

To note about this clonotype: The junction and the germline gene differ at one end; a read error may be behind it. The V gene is TRBV27, the J gene TRBJ2-1; D remains unclear. This CDR3 has 17 residues. Germline CDR1 is MNHEY and CDR2 is SMNVEV (reference sequence). CDR3 loop: CPSSLSGAIRSYNEQFF. The CDR3 DNA follows: TGTCCCAGCAGTTTATCGGGCGCAATCCGCTCCTACAATGAGCAGTTCTTC.

The sample holds a few counts of this clonotype. The chain links TRBV29-1 to TRBJ2-1; D is undetermined. Per the germline V gene, CDR1 is SQVTM and CDR2 is ANQGSEA. V lost 0 bases to trimming and J lost 7 bases, with 7 bases between them. The CDR3 is made up of 12 amino acids. CDR3: CSVEDYPNEQFF. In DNA, the CDR3 is TGCAGCGTTGAAGATTACCCGAATGAGCAGTTCTTC.

This clonotype was picked up a small number of times. V is TRBV7-8 and J is TRBJ2-1; 7 bases align to TRBD1. The CDR3 extends over 15 amino acids. Germline V gene data show CDR1 as SGHVS and CDR2 as FQNEAQ. V shed 5 bases and J 1 base; nucleotides not matched to a gene: 5. The CDR3 region is CASSPGQASYNEQFF. CDR3 in DNA: TGTGCCAGCAGCCCCGGACAGGCGTCCTACAATGAGCAGTTCTTC.

This clonotype came up a few times. The J gene is TRBJ2-1, the V gene TRBV12-3 or TRBV12-4, with D perhaps TRBD1 or TRBD2 (5 bases each). Trimming removed 6 bases from V and 1 base from J, with 13 bases in between. The CDR3 extends over 15 amino acids. Written as DNA, the CDR3 is TGTGCCAGCAGGGCCGGGACGACGTCCTACAATGAGCAGTTCTTC. It specifies CASRAGTTSYNEQFF.

V gene TRBV28 combines with J gene TRBJ2-1; no definite D call. Germline V gene sequence: CDR1 MDHEN, CDR2 SYDVKM. Trimming took off 6 bases at V and 4 bases at J, with 10 bases between the two ends. The CDR3 sequence is 13 residues long. This CDR3 reads CASSVGWYNEQFF. CDR3 bases: TGTGCCAGCAGCGTGGGGTGGTACAATGAGCAGTTCTTC.

This clonotype appeared once. The chain uses TRBV12-3 or TRBV12-4 and TRBJ1-6, with a possible D match to TRBD1 (6 bases). The CDR3 totals 17 residues. Trimming took 3 bases from V and 14 from J, leaving 26 bases between them. This chain's CDR3 is CASSLDAIGQPLRSLHF. Here the CDR3 DNA reads TGTGCCAGCAGTTTGGACGCGATCGGACAGCCTCTAAGGTCCCTCCACTTT.

This clonotype has more than one count but fewer than ten. The gene calls are TRBV7-9 and TRBJ1-2, with 7 bases lining up with TRBD1. The CDR3 is 13 residues long. V was clipped by 6 bases and J by 7 bases; unmatched bases: 8. Germline V lookup: CDR1 SEHNR, CDR2 FQNEAQ (reference sequence). CDR3 DNA sequence: TGTGCCAGCAGTCCGACAGGGCCCGGTGGCTACACCTTC. It is translated as CASSPTGPGGYTF. The whole variable domain, filled in from reference TRBV7-9 and TRBJ1-2, reads DTGVSQNPRHKITKRGQNVTFRCDPISEHNRLYWYRQTLGQGPEFLTYFQNEAQLEKSRLLSDRFSAERPKGSFSTLEIQRTEQGDSAMYLCASSPTGPGGYTFGSGTRLTVV.

This clonotype was seen a few times. The chain carries TRBV12-3 or TRBV12-4 and TRBJ2-6; D not certain. The length of the CDR3 is 16 residues. V was trimmed by 4 bases and J by 0 bases, leaving 10 bases between them. The CDR3 region has the DNA TGTGCCAGCAGTTCCCCACAGTACTCTGGGGCCAACGTCCTGACTTTC. This gives the protein CASSSPQYSGANVLTF.

The chain employs TRBV12-3 or TRBV12-4 and TRBJ1-5; 9 nucleotides align to TRBD1. V lost 6 bases and J lost 1; bases outside the gene matches: 13. This CDR3 has 18 residues. The chain's CDR3 is CASRLPGQGMSSNQPQHF. The CDR3 DNA follows: TGTGCCAGCAGACTTCCGGGACAGGGTATGTCGAGCAATCAGCCCCAGCATTTT.